The clone carrying this T cell receptor (beta chain) was detected a few times. The antigen is unknown. This table comes from immunoSEQ multiplex PCR, and its TCRdb copy is limited to in-frame clones, with some not included. The sample shows about 100,000 clones, approximately 88% of them seen only once. Germline lookup yields CDR1 MGHRA and CDR2 YSYEKL. J lost 4 bases, V lost 4 bases, and 9 bases had no gene match. CDR3 size: 16 residues. The record originates from a study of identifying expanded T cells in peripheral blood. Broader study findings: Technical replicates showed roughly 1.2 changed clones; two weeks roughly 18; four weeks 19. Across healthy donors, higher total template counts meant significantly greater roughly 2-week count variance.

The receptor was derived from a person aged 18 to 69 in good health. The sequencing sample was made of blood. This rearrangement joins TRBV4-1 to TRBJ1-2; 10 bases map to TRBD1. CDR3 loop: CASSLSPGTGAYGYTF. The CDR3 DNA is TGCGCCAGCAGCCTATCTCCCGGGACAGGGGCCTATGGCTACACCTTC.